This T cell receptor beta chain was sequenced for a study of control samples from healthy donors and cancer patients. CDR3 length: 14 amino acids. Trimming cost V 0 bases and J 7 bases, with 10 bases left between them. Germline V lookup: CDR1 SGHVS, CDR2 FQNEAQ. Measured with immunoSEQ multiplex PCR; TCRdb has only the in-frame clones, and not every one. The sample carries around 180,000 clones, 90% to 95% recorded once. The clonotype originates from a young woman in good health. This chain links TRBV7-8 with TRBJ1-5, with D hard to call. The specimen was blood. The CDR3, as DNA: TGTGCCAGCAGCTTAGCAGGATCGGGACAGCCCCAGCATTTT. Its translation is CASSLAGSGQPQHF.